These T cell receptor beta chains were read from a single sample in a study of cytomegalovirus exposure and HLA in healthy donors. Some clones are missing from TCRdb's copy, which holds only in-frame ones; the method was immunoSEQ multiplex PCR. Here the sample spans under 70,000 clones, about three quarters being singletons. Sequencing was done on a sample of PBMCs. The receptors shown here come from a female donor in good health and CMV-seronegative. Both conserved end residues are part of each CDR3. The order of the fields is V gene, CDR3 protein.

V gene: TRBV29-1; CDR3 protein: CSVGIAESGYTF
V gene: TRBV5-1; CDR3 protein: CASSLGGTDTYNEQFF
V gene: TRBV7-9; CDR3 protein: CASSLVRVDDEQYF
V gene: TRBV30; CDR3 protein: CAWSVPRDTYTGELFF
V gene: TRBV6-5; CDR3 protein: CASSYSIRGAGYF
V gene: TRBV29-1; CDR3 protein: CSVDRRGGGDEQFF
V gene: TRBV27; CDR3 protein: CASSKGWGRQPQHF
V gene: TRBV2; CDR3 protein: CASSDPGSGNTIYF
V gene: TRBV6-4; CDR3 protein: CASSDGTSGADTQYF
V gene: TRBV6-1; CDR3 protein: CASRPQGQETQYF
V gene: TRBV13; CDR3 protein: CASSFRGLNTEAFF
V gene: TRBV7-2; CDR3 protein: CASRLRLLTYNEQFF
V gene: TRBV28; CDR3 protein: CASSLIQAEKLFF
V gene: TRBV7-6; CDR3 protein: CASSSAFPGQTNQPQHF
V gene: TRBV6-5; CDR3 protein: CASTLTSGRSNEQFF
V gene: TRBV7-2; CDR3 protein: CASSRLAGGFLRADTQYF
V gene: TRBV28; CDR3 protein: CASSSLAGQAKTF
V gene: TRBV5-6; CDR3 protein: CASSFSQGLSPLHF
V gene: TRBV28; CDR3 protein: CASTLGGLQETQYF
V gene: TRBV4-3; CDR3 protein: CASSQSTTITDTQYF
V gene: TRBV6-5; CDR3 protein: CASRDRERTDTQYF
V gene: TRBV9; CDR3 protein: CASRTGLANTEAFF
V gene: TRBV9; CDR3 protein: CASSVGGTVLLDSYNEQFF
V gene: TRBV7-2; CDR3 protein: CASSLSGRSTDTQYF
V gene: TRBV4-2; CDR3 protein: CASSQVEGTGNYEQYF
V gene: TRBV7-2; CDR3 protein: CASSAADLYNEQFF
V gene: TRBV15; CDR3 protein: CATSRGASGRGNEQFF
V gene: TRBV28; CDR3 protein: CASSLSQGAGNTGELFF
V gene: TRBV28; CDR3 protein: CASSPAGGTTGELFF
V gene: TRBV6-5; CDR3 protein: CASSSLGQGGNTEAFF
V gene: TRBV19; CDR3 protein: CASSIQTSGGGTDTQYF
V gene: TRBV19; CDR3 protein: CASGGGYNEQFF
V gene: TRBV28; CDR3 protein: CASSFPRVNGNTIYF
V gene: TRBV29-1; CDR3 protein: CSAASGSHEQYF
V gene: TRBV7-2; CDR3 protein: CASRMGLAGVTYEQYF
V gene: TRBV5-6; CDR3 protein: CASSWGQGNYGYTF
V gene: TRBV19; CDR3 protein: CASSTLRTGRTVEQYF
V gene: TRBV19; CDR3 protein: CASSIARRDTQYF
V gene: TRBV28; CDR3 protein: CAVQGAGYGYTF
V gene: TRBV29-1; CDR3 protein: CSVEDTKVGEGLTNYGYTF
V gene: TRBV6-6; CDR3 protein: CASSYADRQETQYF
V gene: TRBV7-9; CDR3 protein: CASTGGSYEQYF
V gene: TRBV15; CDR3 protein: CATSPASAGGDTQYF
V gene: TRBV9; CDR3 protein: CASSVGSGVGDEQFF
V gene: TRBV4-1; CDR3 protein: CASSQDPGAGNTIYF
V gene: TRBV7-3; CDR3 protein: CASSLGHGNTEAFF
V gene: TRBV7-2; CDR3 protein: CASSPTSGGGTDTQYF
V gene: TRBV28; CDR3 protein: CASSLGTSGNYEQYF
V gene: TRBV9; CDR3 protein: CASSGGQGALYEQYF
V gene: TRBV7-7; CDR3 protein: CASSEGFRNSPLHF
V gene: TRBV5-1; CDR3 protein: CASSSEGGELFF
V gene: TRBV27; CDR3 protein: CASWGGTSNYGYTF
V gene: TRBV7-2; CDR3 protein: CASSPTAPSGEQYF
V gene: TRBV2; CDR3 protein: CASEEEGGETQYF